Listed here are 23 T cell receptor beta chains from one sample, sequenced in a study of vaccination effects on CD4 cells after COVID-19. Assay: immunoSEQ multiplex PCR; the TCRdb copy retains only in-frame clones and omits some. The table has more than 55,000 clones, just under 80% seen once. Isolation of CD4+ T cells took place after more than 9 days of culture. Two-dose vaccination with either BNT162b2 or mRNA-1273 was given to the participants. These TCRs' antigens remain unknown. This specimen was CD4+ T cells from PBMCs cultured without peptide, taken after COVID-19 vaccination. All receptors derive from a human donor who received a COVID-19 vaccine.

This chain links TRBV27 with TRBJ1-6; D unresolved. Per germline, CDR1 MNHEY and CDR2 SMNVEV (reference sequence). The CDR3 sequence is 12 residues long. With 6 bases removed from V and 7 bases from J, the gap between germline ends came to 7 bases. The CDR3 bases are TGTGCCAGCAGGTTAGGCAATTCACCCCTCCACTTT. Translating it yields CASRLGNSPLHF.

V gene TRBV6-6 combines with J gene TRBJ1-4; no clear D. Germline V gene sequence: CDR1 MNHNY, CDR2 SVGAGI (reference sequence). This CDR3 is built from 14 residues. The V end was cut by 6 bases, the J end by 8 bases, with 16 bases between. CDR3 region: CASRHYKDGEKLFF. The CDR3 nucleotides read TGTGCCAGCAGACACTACAAAGACGGGGAAAAACTGTTTTTT.

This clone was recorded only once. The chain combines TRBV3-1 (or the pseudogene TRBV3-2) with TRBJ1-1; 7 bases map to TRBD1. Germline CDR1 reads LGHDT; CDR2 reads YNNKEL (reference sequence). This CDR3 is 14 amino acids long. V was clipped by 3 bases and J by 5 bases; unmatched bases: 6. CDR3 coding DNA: TGTGCCAGCAGCCATCCAGGGGGTGGAACTGAAGCTTTCTTT. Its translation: CASSHPGGGTEAFF.

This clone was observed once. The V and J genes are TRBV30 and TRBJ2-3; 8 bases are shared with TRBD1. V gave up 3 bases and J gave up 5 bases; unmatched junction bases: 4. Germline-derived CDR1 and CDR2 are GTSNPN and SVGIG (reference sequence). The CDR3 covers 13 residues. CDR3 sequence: CAWSDRGRDTQYF. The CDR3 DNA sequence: TGTGCCTGGAGCGACAGGGGCAGAGATACGCAGTATTTT.

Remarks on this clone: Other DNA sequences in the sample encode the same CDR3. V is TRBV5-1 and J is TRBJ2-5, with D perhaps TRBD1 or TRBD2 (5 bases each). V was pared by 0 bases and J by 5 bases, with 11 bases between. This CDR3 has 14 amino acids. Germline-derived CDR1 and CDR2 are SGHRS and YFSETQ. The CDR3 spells CASSLGSGRETQYF. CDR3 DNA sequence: TGCGCCAGCAGCTTGGGATCGGGGCGTGAGACCCAGTACTTC.

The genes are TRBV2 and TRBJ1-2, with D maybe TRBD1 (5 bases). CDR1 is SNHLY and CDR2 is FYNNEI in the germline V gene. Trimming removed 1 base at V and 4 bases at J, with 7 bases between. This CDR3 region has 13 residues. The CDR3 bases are TGTGCCAGCAGTGAAGTGGGGACCTATGGCTACACCTTC. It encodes CASSEVGTYGYTF.

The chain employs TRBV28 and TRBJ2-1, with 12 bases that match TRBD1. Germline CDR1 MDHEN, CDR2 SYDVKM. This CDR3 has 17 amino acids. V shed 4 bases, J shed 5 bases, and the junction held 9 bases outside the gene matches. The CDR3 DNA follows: TGTGCCAGCAGTTCGTCCCCCGGGACAGGGGGCCACAATGAGCAGTTCTTC. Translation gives CASSSSPGTGGHNEQFF. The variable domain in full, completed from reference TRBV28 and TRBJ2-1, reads DVKVTQSSRYLVKRTGEKVFLECVQDMDHENMFWYRQDPGLGLRLIYFSYDVKMKEKGDIPEGYSVSREKKERFSLILESASTNQTSMYLCASSSSPGTGGHNEQFFGPGTRLTVL.

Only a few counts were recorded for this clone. The CDR3, as DNA: TGTGCCAGCCATCCAGGGGGAGGGAGGAAAGCTTTCTTT. It specifies CASHPGGGRKAFF. This rearrangement joins TRBV27 to TRBJ1-1; 7 bases line up with TRBD1. The CDR3 covers 13 residues. Germline loops: CDR1 MNHEY, CDR2 SMNVEV (reference sequence). V shed 8 bases, J shed 9 bases, and the junction held 12 bases outside the gene matches.

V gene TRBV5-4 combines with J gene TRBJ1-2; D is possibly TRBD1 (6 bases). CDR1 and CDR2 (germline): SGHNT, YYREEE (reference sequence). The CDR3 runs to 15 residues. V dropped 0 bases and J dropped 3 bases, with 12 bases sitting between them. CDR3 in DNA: TGTGCCAGCAGCTTGGCCGGGGGACACGACTATGGCTACACCTTC. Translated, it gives CASSLAGGHDYGYTF.

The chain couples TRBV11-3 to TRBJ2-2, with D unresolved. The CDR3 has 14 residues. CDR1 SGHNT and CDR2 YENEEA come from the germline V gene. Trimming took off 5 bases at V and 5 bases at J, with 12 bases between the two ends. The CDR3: CASSPPLNTGELFF. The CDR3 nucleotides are TGTGCCAGCAGCCCCCCTCTGAATACCGGGGAGCTGTTTTTT. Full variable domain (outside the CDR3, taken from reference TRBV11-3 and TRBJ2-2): EAGVVQSPRYKIIEKKQPVAFWCNPISGHNTLYWYLQNLGQGPELLIRYENEEAVDDSQLPKDRFSAERLKGVDSTLKIQPAELGDSAVYLCASSPPLNTGELFFGEGSRLTVL.

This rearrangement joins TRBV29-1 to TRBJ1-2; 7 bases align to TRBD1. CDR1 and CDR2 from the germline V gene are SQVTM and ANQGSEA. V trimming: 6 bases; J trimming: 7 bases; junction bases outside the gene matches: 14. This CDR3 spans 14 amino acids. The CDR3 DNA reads TGCAGCGTAGTACCCGGGACAGCTTTGGCTGGCTACACCTTC. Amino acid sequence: CSVVPGTALAGYTF.

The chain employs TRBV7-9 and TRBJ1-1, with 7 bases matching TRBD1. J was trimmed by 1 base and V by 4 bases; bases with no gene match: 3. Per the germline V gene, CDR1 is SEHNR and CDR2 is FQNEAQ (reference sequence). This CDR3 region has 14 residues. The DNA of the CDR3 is TGTGCCAGCAGCTCCTGGGACAGGAACACTGAAGCTTTCTTT. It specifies CASSSWDRNTEAFF.

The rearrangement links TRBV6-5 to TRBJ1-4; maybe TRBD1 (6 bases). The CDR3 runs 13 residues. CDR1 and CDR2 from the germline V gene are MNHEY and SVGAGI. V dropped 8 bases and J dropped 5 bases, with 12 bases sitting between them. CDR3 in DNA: TGTGCCAGCGGGCAGGGGAGGAATGAAAAACTGTTTTTT. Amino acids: CASGQGRNEKLFF.

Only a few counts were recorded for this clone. The CDR3 protein is CASSYRGSGELFF. In nucleotides, the CDR3 is TGTGCCAGCAGTTATCGGGGTTCCGGGGAGCTGTTTTTT. The V gene is TRBV6-2 or TRBV6-3, the J gene TRBJ2-2; TRBD2 might be the D (5 bases). From germline, CDR1 is MNHEY and CDR2 SVGEGT. Trimming cost V 3 bases and J 6 bases, with 8 bases left between them. The CDR3 is made up of 13 amino acids.

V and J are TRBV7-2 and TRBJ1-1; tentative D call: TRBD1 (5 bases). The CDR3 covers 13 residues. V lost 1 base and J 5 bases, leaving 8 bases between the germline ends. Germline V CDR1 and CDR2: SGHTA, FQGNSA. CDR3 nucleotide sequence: TGTGCCAGCAGCTTAGGCAGGGAAACTGAAGCTTTCTTT. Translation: CASSLGRETEAFF.

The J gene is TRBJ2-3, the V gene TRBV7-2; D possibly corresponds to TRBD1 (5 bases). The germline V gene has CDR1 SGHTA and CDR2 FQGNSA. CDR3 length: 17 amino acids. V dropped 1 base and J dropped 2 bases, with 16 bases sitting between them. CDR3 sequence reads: CASSLDRPLTVTDTQYF. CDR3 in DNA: TGTGCCAGCAGCTTAGACAGACCCTTGACAGTCACAGATACGCAGTATTTT.

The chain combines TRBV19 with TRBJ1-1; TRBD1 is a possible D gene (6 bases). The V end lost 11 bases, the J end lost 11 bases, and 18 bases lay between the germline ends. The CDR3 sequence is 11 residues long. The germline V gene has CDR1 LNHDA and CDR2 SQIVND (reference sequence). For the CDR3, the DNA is TGTGCCTCCGGGGGCGGGACTTGGGCTTTCTTT. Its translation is CASGGGTWAFF.

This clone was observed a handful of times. CDR3 protein: CASSPRGGISSGELFF. CDR3 DNA: TGTGCCAGTAGTCCCCGGGGAGGGATATCATCCGGGGAGCTGTTTTTT. The chain recombines TRBV19 with TRBJ2-2; 7 nucleotides align to TRBD2. CDR1 LNHDA and CDR2 SQIVND come from the germline V gene (reference sequence). The J segment lost 6 bases and the V segment lost 5 bases, leaving 12 bases of the junction unmatched. The CDR3 is 16 residues long.

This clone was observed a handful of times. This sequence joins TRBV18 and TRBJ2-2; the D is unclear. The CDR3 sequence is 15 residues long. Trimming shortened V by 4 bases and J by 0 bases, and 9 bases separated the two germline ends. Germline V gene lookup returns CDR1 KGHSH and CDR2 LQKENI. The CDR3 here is CASSLLTSNTGELFF. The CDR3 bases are TGTGCCAGCTCACTTCTGACATCGAACACCGGGGAGCTGTTTTTT.

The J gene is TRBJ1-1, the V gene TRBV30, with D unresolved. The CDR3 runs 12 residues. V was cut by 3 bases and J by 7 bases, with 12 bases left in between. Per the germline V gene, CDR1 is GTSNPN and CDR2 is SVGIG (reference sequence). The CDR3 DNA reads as TGTGCCTGGAGCGAGAGTGGGGTTGAAGCTTTCTTT. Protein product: CAWSESGVEAFF. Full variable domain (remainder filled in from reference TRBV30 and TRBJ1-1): SQTIHQWPATLVQPVGSPLSLECTVEGTSNPNLYWYRQAAGRGLQLLFYSVGIGQISSEVPQNLSASRPQDRQFILSSKKLLLSDSGFYLCAWSESGVEAFFGQGTRLTVV.

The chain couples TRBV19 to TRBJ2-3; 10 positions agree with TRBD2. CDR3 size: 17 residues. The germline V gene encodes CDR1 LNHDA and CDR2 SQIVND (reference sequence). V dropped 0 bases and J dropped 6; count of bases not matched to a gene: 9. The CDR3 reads CASSIEAAGGPGDTQYF. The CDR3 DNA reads TGTGCCAGTAGTATAGAGGCAGCGGGAGGGCCAGGGGATACGCAGTATTTT.

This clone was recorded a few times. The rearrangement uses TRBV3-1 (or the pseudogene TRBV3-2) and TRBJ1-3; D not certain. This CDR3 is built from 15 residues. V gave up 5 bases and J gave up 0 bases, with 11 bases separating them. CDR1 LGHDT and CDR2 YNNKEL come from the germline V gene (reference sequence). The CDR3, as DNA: TGTGCCAGCAGCACCGGGCTTTACTCTGGAAACACCATATATTTT. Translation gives CASSTGLYSGNTIYF.

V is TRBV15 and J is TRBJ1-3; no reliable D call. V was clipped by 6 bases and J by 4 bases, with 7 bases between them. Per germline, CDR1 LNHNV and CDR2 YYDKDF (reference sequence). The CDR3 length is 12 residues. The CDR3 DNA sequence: TGTGCCACCAGGGAGAGAGGAAACACCATATATTTT. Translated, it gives CATRERGNTIYF.